The 30 T cell receptor beta chains presented below share a single source sample, sequenced in a study of identical twins. In TCRdb, the 5' RACE reads were re-called with MiXCR into one record per CDR3 protein. The data contain about 260,000 distinct CDR3 sequences, 7% of them singletons. The same specimen was also included in a second study, on yellow fever vaccine responses in identical twins.

The sequenced material came from memory (CD45RO+) T cells sorted from blood. The origin of the receptors is a woman aged 18-35 years in good health.

This clonotype was counted ten times or more. The chain recombines TRBV24-1 with TRBJ2-4, with a tentative D call TRBD1 (6 bases). V lost 4 bases and J lost 1, with 16 bases in between. The CDR3 covers 17 residues. The germline gives CDR1 KGHDR, CDR2 SFDVKD. The CDR3: CATSDPTGQFAKNIQYF. DNA for the CDR3: TGTGCCACCAGTGACCCGACAGGCCAGTTCGCCAAAAACATTCAGTACTTC.

This sequence joins TRBV3-1 and TRBJ2-1; 13 nucleotides align to TRBD2. CDR1 is LGHDT and CDR2 is YNNKEL in the germline V gene (reference sequence). The CDR3 runs 13 residues. The V segment lost 4 bases and the J segment 16 bases; nucleotides outside the gene matches: 7. This chain's CDR3 is CASSRTSGSRLFF. CDR3 in DNA: TGTGCCAGCAGCCGGACTAGCGGGAGTCGTCTTTTCTTC.

In its sample, this clonotype was seen many times. This rearrangement joins TRBV2 to TRBJ2-6; D unresolved. The germline gives CDR1 SNHLY, CDR2 FYNNEI. V gave up 2 bases and J gave up 0 bases, with 20 bases separating them. The CDR3 consists of 20 residues. The CDR3 sequence: CASSEHDTAQWDSGANVLTF. In DNA form, the CDR3 reads TGTGCCAGCAGTGAACACGATACAGCCCAGTGGGACTCTGGGGCCAACGTCCTGACTTTC. The full variable domain, with the rest looked up from reference TRBV2 and TRBJ2-6, is EPEVTQTPSHQVTQMGQEVILRCVPISNHLYFYWYRQILGQKVEFLVSFYNNEISEKSEIFDDQFSVERPDGSNFTLKIRSTKLEDSAMYFCASSEHDTAQWDSGANVLTFGAGSRLTVL.

This rearrangement joins TRBV12-3 or TRBV12-4 to TRBJ1-4, with TRBD1 matching over 7 bases. The length of the CDR3 is 16 residues. After removal of 0 bases from V and 7 bases from J, the junction contained 8 bases not matched to a gene. The CDR3 nucleotides are TGTGCCAGCAGTTTAGCGTCAGGGGGGCAAGGTGAAAAACTGTTTTTT. Its protein product is CASSLASGGQGEKLFF.

This clonotype was picked up many times. The chain carries TRBV20-1 and TRBJ2-5; the D is unclear. CDR1 and CDR2 (germline): DFQATT, SNEGSKA (reference sequence). V lost 6 bases to trimming and J lost 1 base, with 12 bases between them. This CDR3 is 13 amino acids long. This CDR3 is CSAARAAQETQYF. The DNA of the CDR3 is TGCAGTGCAGCCCGGGCCGCCCAAGAGACCCAGTACTTC.

As DNA, the CDR3 is TGTGCCAGCAGCCGCACCCGAGACAGGGGGGGCTATGGCTACACCTTC. Translating gives CASSRTRDRGGYGYTF. The chain employs TRBV6-1 and TRBJ1-2, with 9 bases fitting TRBD1. V shed 6 bases, J shed 4 bases, and the junction held 12 bases outside the gene matches. CDR1 and CDR2 from the germline V gene are MNHNS and SASEGT. This CDR3 comprises 16 residues.

This clonotype was picked up many times. This chain joins TRBV7-7 and TRBJ2-5; tentative D call: TRBD2 (5 bases). The germline gives CDR1 SSHAT, CDR2 FNYEAQ (reference sequence). The CDR3 loop spans 16 amino acids. V lost 0 bases and J 5 bases, leaving 16 bases between the germline ends. CDR3 sequence: CASSLALGGLKETQYF. The CDR3 DNA reads TGTGCCAGCAGCTTAGCGCTTGGAGGCCTGAAGGAGACCCAGTACTTC.

This clonotype was detected only a few times. The chain uses TRBV6-1 and TRBJ2-7; the match to TRBD2 covers 8 bases. The germline V gene has CDR1 MNHNS and CDR2 SASEGT. Trimming at V came to 6 bases and at J to 5 bases, leaving 9 bases not matched to a gene. CDR3 size: 14 residues. The CDR3 spells CASRNGGARNEQYF. In DNA, the CDR3 is TGTGCCAGCAGAAACGGGGGGGCGCGAAACGAGCAGTACTTC.

This clonotype has just a few counts. The rearrangement joins TRBV10-1 to TRBJ1-1; no firm D call. V gave up 8 bases and J gave up 0 bases, with 16 bases separating them. The CDR3 covers 15 residues. Germline V gives CDR1 WNHNN, CDR2 SYGVQD (reference sequence). The CDR3 protein is CASSRDSTVNTEAFF. The CDR3 DNA is TGCGCCAGCTCCCGTGACTCGACGGTGAACACTGAAGCTTTCTTT.

This clonotype was recorded many times. The chain uses TRBV24-1 and TRBJ2-2; TRBD1 agrees at 9 bases. With V trimmed by 10 bases and J by 6 bases, 8 bases remained unmatched. Per germline, CDR1 KGHDR and CDR2 SFDVKD. The length of the CDR3 is 14 residues. For the CDR3, the DNA is TGTGCCACTACGGGACAGGGTGATGCCGGGGAGCTGTTTTTT. Protein product: CATTGQGDAGELFF.

This clonotype was detected many times. The chain joins TRBV28 to TRBJ2-2; D assignment may be TRBD1 or TRBD2 (5 bases each). The germline gives CDR1 MDHEN, CDR2 SYDVKM. This CDR3 comprises 15 residues. The V end lost 5 bases, the J end lost 6 bases, and 16 bases lay between the germline ends. The CDR3, as DNA: TGTGCCAGCAGTCGCAATGGGGGTCGTCCCGGGGAGCTGTTTTTT. It yields the protein CASSRNGGRPGELFF.

This clonotype has a handful of counts. The rearrangement joins TRBV6-5 to TRBJ1-2; 9 nucleotides agree with TRBD1. Germline-derived CDR1 and CDR2 are MNHEY and SVGAGI. This CDR3 has 14 residues. V lost 2 bases, J lost 8 bases, and 6 bases stayed unmatched. CDR3 in amino acids: CASSYVGTGSGYTF. The CDR3 DNA sequence: TGTGCCAGCAGTTACGTTGGGACAGGGAGCGGCTACACCTTC.

This clonotype was detected only a few times. This chain links TRBV7-8 with TRBJ2-7, with 12 bases lining up with TRBD2. The CDR3 consists of 16 residues. In germline, CDR1 is SGHVS, CDR2 FQNEAQ. V lost 5 bases and J lost 7; bases outside the gene matches: 12. The CDR3 DNA sequence: TGTGCCAGCAGCCCCCGACTAGCGGGAGTTTCGGGGGAGCAGTACTTC. Amino acids: CASSPRLAGVSGEQYF.

The chain couples TRBV14 to TRBJ2-7; 10 nucleotides align to TRBD2. Per the germline V gene, CDR1 is SGHDN and CDR2 is FVKESK. This CDR3 has 14 residues. V lost 0 bases to trimming and J lost 6 bases; unmatched junction nucleotides: 2. The CDR3 is CASSQEGTSVEQYF. The CDR3 DNA follows: TGTGCCAGCAGCCAAGAAGGGACTAGCGTCGAGCAGTACTTC.

This clonotype was observed a few times. The chain combines TRBV11-2 with TRBJ2-2, with TRBD2 identical over 10 bases. The germline V gene has CDR1 SGHAT and CDR2 FQNNGV. Trimming at V came to 7 bases and at J to 2 bases, leaving 7 bases not matched to a gene. This CDR3 comprises 16 residues. Here the CDR3 reads CASKSRTSGNTGELFF. CDR3 in DNA: TGTGCCAGCAAGTCCCGGACTAGCGGAAACACCGGGGAGCTGTTTTTT.

This clonotype was counted ten times or more. This chain uses TRBV7-6 with TRBJ2-5; D might be TRBD2 (6 bases). The V gene lost 5 bases and the J gene lost 5 bases, with 12 bases spanning the gap. Germline V gives CDR1 SGHVS, CDR2 FNYEAQ. The CDR3 runs 13 residues. The chain's CDR3 is CASSVLASETQYF. The CDR3 DNA is TGTGCCAGCAGCGTACTAGCATCGGAGACCCAGTACTTC.

This clonotype was seen a few times. The V gene is TRBV20-1, the J gene TRBJ1-1; maybe TRBD1 (6 bases). V gave up 1 base and J gave up 5 bases, with 14 bases separating them. Germline assignment: CDR1 DFQATT and CDR2 SNEGSKA (reference sequence). CDR3 length equals 14 residues. The CDR3 DNA is TGCAGTGCTAGAGCAGAGACAGGCGGGACTGAAGCTTTCTTT. Encoded protein: CSARAETGGTEAFF.

This clonotype was found a few times. V and J are TRBV7-8 and TRBJ1-1; D remains ambiguous. Trimming removed 5 bases from V and 4 bases from J, with 11 bases in between. Germline values: CDR1 SGHVS, CDR2 FQNEAQ. This CDR3 has 13 residues. CDR3 protein: CASSLTGPTEAFF. The CDR3 DNA is TGTGCCAGCAGCCTAACGGGTCCCACTGAAGCTTTCTTT.

A note on this clonotype: At one end, the junction sequence differs from germline, possibly due to a read error. The chain joins TRBV3-1 to TRBJ2-7; a possible D gene is TRBD1 (5 bases). In germline, CDR1 is LGHDT, CDR2 YNNKEL (reference sequence). This CDR3 has 17 amino acids. CDR3 residues: CTSSQGVHIAFSYEQYF. CDR3 in DNA: TGTACCAGCAGCCAAGGGGTCCATATAGCCTTCTCCTACGAGCAGTACTTC.

The rearrangement links TRBV28 to TRBJ1-1; TRBD1 matches at 9 bases. Germline trimming cut 6 bases from V and 4 bases from J; bases unmatched to any gene: 12. The CDR3 spans 16 residues. In germline, CDR1 is MDHEN, CDR2 SYDVKM. The DNA of the CDR3 is TGTGCCAGCAGAGCTCCCCCGGGACAGGGAGGCACTGAAGCTTTCTTT. Its translation is CASRAPPGQGGTEAFF.

This chain links TRBV7-8 with TRBJ2-6; perhaps TRBD1 as D (6 bases). V lost 0 bases, J lost 0 bases, and 6 bases lay in between. The CDR3 sequence is 16 residues long. Germline V gene lookup returns CDR1 SGHVS and CDR2 FQNEAQ. In DNA, the CDR3 is TGTGCCAGCAGCTTAGCGGGGGCCTCTGGGGCCAACGTCCTGACTTTC. Residues: CASSLAGASGANVLTF.

This clonotype has a handful of counts. This chain links TRBV24-1 with TRBJ2-1, with D possibly matching TRBD2 (6 bases). This CDR3 region has 12 residues. Trimming removed 5 bases at V and 9 bases at J, with 10 bases between. The germline V gene has CDR1 KGHDR and CDR2 SFDVKD. The CDR3 loop reads CATSAQGGEQFF. In DNA form, the CDR3 reads TGTGCCACCAGTGCCCAGGGAGGTGAGCAGTTCTTC.

This sequence joins TRBV7-2 and TRBJ2-5, with D perhaps being TRBD1 or TRBD2 (5 bases each). The V end was cut by 3 bases, the J end by 5 bases, with 10 bases between. The CDR3 is made up of 13 amino acids. The germline gives CDR1 SGHTA, CDR2 FQGNSA. The CDR3 nucleotides are TGTGCCAGCAGCTTTACCGAGGGGGAGACCCAGTACTTC. Amino acids: CASSFTEGETQYF. The whole variable domain, remainder taken from reference TRBV7-2 and TRBJ2-5, is GAGVSQSPSNKVTEKGKDVELRCDPISGHTALYWYRQSLGQGLEFLIYFQGNSAPDKSGLPSDRFSAERTGGSVSTLTIQRTQQEDSAVYLCASSFTEGETQYFGPGTRLLVL.

This clonotype came up many times. This chain links TRBV18 with TRBJ2-5, with D unresolved. The CDR3 is 16 residues long. CDR1 KGHSH and CDR2 LQKENI come from the germline V gene. The V and J ends lost 0 bases and 2 bases respectively, with 13 bases between them. The CDR3, as DNA: TGTGCCAGCTCACCACCAGGCCGCTTAAGGCAAGAGACCCAGTACTTC. Its translation: CASSPPGRLRQETQYF.

The rearrangement uses TRBV15 and TRBJ2-7; the D gene could be TRBD1 or TRBD2 (5 bases each). In germline, CDR1 is LNHNV, CDR2 YYDKDF (reference sequence). CDR3 size: 16 residues. The V and J ends lost 0 bases and 2 bases respectively, with 14 bases between them. The CDR3 sequence is CATSRDSRDGTYEQYF. The CDR3 DNA reads as TGTGCCACCAGCAGAGATTCAAGGGACGGCACCTACGAGCAGTACTTC. Full variable domain (missing parts from reference TRBV15 and TRBJ2-7): DAMVIQNPRYQVTQFGKPVTLSCSQTLNHNVMYWYQQKSSQAPKLLFHYYDKDFNNEADTPDNFQSRRPNTSFCFLDIRSPGLGDTAMYLCATSRDSRDGTYEQYFGPGTRLTVT.

Comments on this clonotype: Sequence at one end of the junction differs from germline and may be a read error. The V call is TRBV12-3 or TRBV12-4, the J call TRBJ2-7, with D perhaps TRBD1 or TRBD2 (5 bases each). This CDR3 has 13 amino acids. CDR3 nucleotides: TGTGCCAGCAGTTTGAGTCGGCCGACAGTGGGGGACTTC. Translation gives CASSLSRPTVGDF.

This clonotype came up many times. The V call is TRBV10-3, the J call TRBJ2-7, with D tentatively TRBD1 or TRBD2 (5 bases each). Germline CDR1 reads ENHRY; CDR2 reads SYGVKD. V was pared by 2 bases and J by 2 bases, with 13 bases between. The CDR3 has 15 amino acids. The CDR3 nucleotides are TGTGCCATCAGTGAGATCGGTGGGGGTACCTACGAGCAGTACGTC. Translated, it gives CAISEIGGGTYEQYV.

This clonotype was observed many times. This rearrangement joins TRBV12-3 or TRBV12-4 to TRBJ2-2; D not certain. The CDR3 sequence is 13 residues long. Trimming left V 6 bases short and J 1 base short, with 6 bases between. The CDR3 bases are TGTGCCAGCAGAAGAGTGAACACCGGGGAGCTGTTTTTT. Encoded protein: CASRRVNTGELFF.

Worth noting for this clonotype: A read error may be the cause here, since a much bigger clone is one base away. The chain couples TRBV29-1 to TRBJ2-5; 8 positions agree with TRBD1. Germline V gene sequence: CDR1 SQVTM, CDR2 ANQGSEA. This CDR3 is 12 amino acids long. The CDR3 protein is CGEKDREETQYF. In DNA form, the CDR3 reads TGCGGCGAGAAGGACAGGGAAGAGACCCAGTACTTC.

This clonotype was detected a few times. CDR3 residues: CASKWDTEAFF. CDR3 DNA: TGCGCCAGCAAGTGGGACACTGAAGCTTTCTTT. This chain connects TRBV5-1 to TRBJ1-1; no clear D gene. Germline V gene data show CDR1 as SGHRS and CDR2 as YFSETQ. The CDR3 has 11 amino acids. V lost 6 bases to trimming and J lost 3 bases, with 6 bases between them.